This T cell receptor beta chain came from a study of blood T cell repertoires in COVID-19. As for the study in general: Spain, Italy and the United States supplied samples that represented acute and convalescent COVID-19. PBMCs, B-cell-depleted T cells, or T cells provided the cDNA or gDNA that made up the material.

The CDR3 has 18 amino acids. Trimming took off 4 bases at V and 1 base at J, with 17 bases between the two ends. Germline V lookup: CDR1 LGHNA, CDR2 YNFKEQ. Per the authors' pipeline: Estimation of nucleated cell counts relied on the amplification of reference gene primers. Clones were sequenced by immunoSEQ multiplex PCR, and TCRdb holds only the in-frame ones, with some missing. V, J and clone size are taken as reported in that table, and D and trimming were inferred from the DNA itself. The table shows 80,000 to 90,000 clones, with around 88% occurring only once. V and J are TRBV4-2 and TRBJ2-6, with D possibly matching TRBD2 (6 bases). Input material: peripheral blood. The clonotype originates from a man aged 55-75 years with acute or convalescent COVID-19. The CDR3 DNA reads TGTGCCAGCAGCCCCAGACTAGGTATCATTTCTGGGGCCAACGTCCTGACTTTC. This gives the protein CASSPRLGIISGANVLTF.